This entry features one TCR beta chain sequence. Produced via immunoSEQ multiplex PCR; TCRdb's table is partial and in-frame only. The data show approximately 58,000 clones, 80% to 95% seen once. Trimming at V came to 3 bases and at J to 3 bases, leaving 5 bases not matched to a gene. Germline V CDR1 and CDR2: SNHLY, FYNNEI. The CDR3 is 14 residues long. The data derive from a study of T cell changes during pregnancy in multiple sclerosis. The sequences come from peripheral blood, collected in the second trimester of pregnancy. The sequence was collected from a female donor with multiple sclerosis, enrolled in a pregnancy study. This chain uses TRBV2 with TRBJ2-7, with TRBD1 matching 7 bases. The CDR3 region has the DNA TGTGCCAGCAGTGACCCCGGGACAGACTACGAGCAGTACTTC. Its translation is CASSDPGTDYEQYF.